Listed here are 11 T cell receptor beta chains from one sample, sequenced in a study of cytomegalovirus exposure and HLA in healthy donors. 60 Vbeta and 13 Jbeta primers were used in PCR. TCRdb's table, derived via immunoSEQ multiplex PCR, lists solely in-frame clones and lacks some. The data show 150,000 to 200,000 clones, 82% seen once. The specimen was PBMCs. Receptors were obtained from a boy aged 2 to 10 in good health and CMV-seronegative.

This sequence joins TRBV9 and TRBJ1-6, with 10 bases that match TRBD1. The CDR3 has 13 residues. CDR1 is SGDLS and CDR2 is YYNGEE in the germline V gene. The ends lost 4 bases at V and 10 bases at J; junction bases unmatched: 2. CDR3 nucleotide sequence: TGTGCCAGCAGCAGACAGGGGGCCTCACCCCTCCACTTT. Translated, it gives CASSRQGASPLHF.

This clone was picked up one time. V usage is TRBV7-2 and J usage is TRBJ1-1; D gene unclear. Looked up from germline, CDR1 is SGHTA and CDR2 is FQGNSA. CDR3 length: 14 amino acids. Deletions cut 5 bases from V and 5 bases from J, with 15 bases between. In DNA, the CDR3 is TGTGCCAGCAGCCCCTTAGTCGGGGTTACTGAAGCTTTCTTT. Translated: CASSPLVGVTEAFF.

This clone has a single count. The rearrangement uses TRBV13 and TRBJ2-2; possible D gene TRBD1, 5 bases. This CDR3 contains 15 residues. V was cut by 1 base and J by 0 bases, with 6 bases left in between. Germline loops: CDR1 PRHDT, CDR2 FYEKMQ (reference sequence). The CDR3 nucleotides read TGTGCCAGCAGCTTAGAGGGGACGAACACCGGGGAGCTGTTTTTT. This gives the protein CASSLEGTNTGELFF.

Here the CDR3 DNA reads TGTGCCAGCAATCCCGGGACAGGGACTCGAGATACGCAGTATTTT. Amino acid sequence: CASNPGTGTRDTQYF. The V and J genes are TRBV2 and TRBJ2-3; 9 bases map to TRBD1. Trimming at V came to 7 bases and at J to 5 bases, leaving 10 bases not matched to a gene. CDR3 size: 15 residues. Germline V gene data show CDR1 as SNHLY and CDR2 as FYNNEI.

The chain is built from TRBV6-1 and TRBJ2-3, with 11 bases that match TRBD2. CDR1 is MNHNS, CDR2 SASEGT, per germline. Germline trimming cut 0 bases from V and 8 bases from J; bases unmatched to any gene: 13. This CDR3 contains 18 residues. As DNA, the CDR3 is TGTGCCAGCAGTGAAGCACCACAACTAGCGGGGGCACCCGGTACGCAGTATTTT. Translating it yields CASSEAPQLAGAPGTQYF.

This clone turned up a few times. V usage is TRBV6-6 and J usage is TRBJ2-7, with D perhaps matching TRBD1 (6 bases). The germline V gene encodes CDR1 MNHNY and CDR2 SVGAGI (reference sequence). V was trimmed by 2 bases and J by 1 base, leaving 12 bases between them. The CDR3 runs to 15 residues. CDR3 protein: CASSYPQQGSYEQYF. In nucleotides, the CDR3 is TGTGCCAGCAGTTACCCGCAACAGGGATCCTACGAGCAGTACTTC.

The gene calls are TRBV7-9 and TRBJ2-5, with D perhaps TRBD2 (5 bases). TRBJ2-7 explains the end of the DNA better; the J call may be wrong. Germline values: CDR1 SEHNR, CDR2 FQNEAQ (reference sequence). The CDR3 is 14 amino acids. The CDR3 here is CASSPTGFEYEQYF. In DNA, the CDR3 is TGTGCCAGCAGCCCTACGGGGTTCGAATACGAGCAGTACTTC.

The chain recombines TRBV10-1 with TRBJ1-2; TRBD1 matches 7 bases. This CDR3 has 13 residues. Losses at the gene ends were 5 bases for V and 4 bases for J; bases not matched to a gene: 4. Germline values: CDR1 WNHNN, CDR2 SYGVQD (reference sequence). The CDR3 loop reads CASSWTGSYGYTF. CDR3 sequence (DNA): TGCGCCAGCAGTTGGACAGGATCCTATGGCTACACCTTC.

The chain employs TRBV7-9 and TRBJ1-2, with D unclear. CDR1 SEHNR and CDR2 FQNEAQ come from the germline V gene (reference sequence). Trimming removed 8 bases at V and 2 bases at J, with 9 bases between. The CDR3 spans 12 residues. The CDR3 loop reads CASVGGNYGYTF. The CDR3 DNA sequence: TGTGCCAGCGTTGGAGGGAACTATGGCTACACCTTC.

The chain is built from TRBV5-8 and TRBJ2-3, with D perhaps TRBD1 (6 bases). V lost 0 bases, J lost 6 bases, and 11 bases lay in between. The V gene's germline CDR1 is SGHTS and CDR2 YDEGEE. This CDR3 is 14 amino acids long. CDR3 coding DNA: TGTGCCAGCAGCTTGGAAGGGGGTCGGGATACGCAGTATTTT. The encoded protein is CASSLEGGRDTQYF.

This chain links TRBV23-1 with TRBJ2-2; D is perhaps TRBD1 (6 bases). TRBV23-1 is assigned to the ORF class and has an uncertain function. Trimming removed 4 bases at V and 2 bases at J, with 11 bases between. The CDR3 sequence is 15 residues long. The CDR3 here is CASSLTGRNTGELFF. CDR3 DNA: TGCGCCAGCAGTCTTACAGGGAGAAACACCGGGGAGCTGTTTTTT.